The present TCR beta chain was sequenced within a study of blood T cell repertoires in COVID-19. Overall study: Samples representing acute and convalescent COVID-19 were sourced from the United States, Italy and Spain. T cells, B-cell-depleted T cells, or PBMCs supplied cDNA or gDNA.

Per the study methods: Counts of nucleated cells, estimated from reference gene primer amplification, were obtained. Assay used: immunoSEQ multiplex PCR; TCRdb lists only in-frame clones, some missing. V and J calls and clone size are given by that table; D and trimming were obtained from the DNA. The sample carries 270,000 or so clones, about 89% recorded once. The CDR3 runs 13 residues. Trimming took 8 bases from V and 2 from J; bases not matched to a gene: 3. Germline lookup yields CDR1 MNHEY and CDR2 SVGAGI. Sequenced input: peripheral blood. The chain combines TRBV6-5 with TRBJ2-1; TRBD2 aligns across 7 bases. This sequence originates from a man in his forties with acute or convalescent COVID-19. The CDR3 region has the DNA TGTGCCAGCGGGAGGGCGACCTACAATGAGCAGTTCTTC. Its protein is CASGRATYNEQFF.